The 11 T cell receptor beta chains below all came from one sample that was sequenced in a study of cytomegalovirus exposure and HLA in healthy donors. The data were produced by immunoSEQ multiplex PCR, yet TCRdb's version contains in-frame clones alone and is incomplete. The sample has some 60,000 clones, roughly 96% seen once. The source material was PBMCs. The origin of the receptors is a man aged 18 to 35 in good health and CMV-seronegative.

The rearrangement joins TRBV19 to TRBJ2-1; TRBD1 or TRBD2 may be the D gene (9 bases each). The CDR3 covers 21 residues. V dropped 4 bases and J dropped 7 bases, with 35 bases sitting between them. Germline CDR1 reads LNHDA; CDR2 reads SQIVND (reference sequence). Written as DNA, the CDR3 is TGTGCCAGTAGTAAGGCCAAAACCGGGACAGGGATACTAGCGGGTGGTAATGAGCAGTTCTTC. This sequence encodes CASSKAKTGTGILAGGNEQFF.

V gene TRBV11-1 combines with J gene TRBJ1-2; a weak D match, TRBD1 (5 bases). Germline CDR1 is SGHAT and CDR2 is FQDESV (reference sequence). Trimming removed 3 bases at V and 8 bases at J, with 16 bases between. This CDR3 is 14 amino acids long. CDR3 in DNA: TGTGCCAGCAGCTTTCGTGGCAGGGTAGAAGGCTACACCTTC. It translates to CASSFRGRVEGYTF.

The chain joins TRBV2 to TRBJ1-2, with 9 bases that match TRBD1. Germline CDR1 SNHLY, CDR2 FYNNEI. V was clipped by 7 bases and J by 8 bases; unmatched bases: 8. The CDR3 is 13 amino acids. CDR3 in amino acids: CASTNTGGGGYTF. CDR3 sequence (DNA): TGTGCCAGCACTAATACAGGGGGCGGCGGCTACACCTTC. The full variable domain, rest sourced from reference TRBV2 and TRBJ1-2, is EPEVTQTPSHQVTQMGQEVILRCVPISNHLYFYWYRQILGQKVEFLVSFYNNEISEKSEIFDDQFSVERPDGSNFTLKIRSTKLEDSAMYFCASTNTGGGGYTFGSGTRLTVV.

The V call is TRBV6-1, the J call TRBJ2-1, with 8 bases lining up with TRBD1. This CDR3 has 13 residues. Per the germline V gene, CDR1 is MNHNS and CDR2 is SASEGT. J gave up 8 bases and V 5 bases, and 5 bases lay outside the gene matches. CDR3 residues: CASSRTQGDEQFF. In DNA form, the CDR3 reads TGTGCCAGCAGTCGAACACAGGGGGATGAGCAGTTCTTC.

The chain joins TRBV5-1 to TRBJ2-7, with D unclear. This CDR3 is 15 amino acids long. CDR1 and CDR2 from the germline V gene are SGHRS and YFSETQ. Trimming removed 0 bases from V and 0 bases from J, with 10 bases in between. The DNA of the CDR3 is TGCGCCAGCAGCTTGGAATTTGCCAGCTCCTACGAGCAGTACTTC. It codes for CASSLEFASSYEQYF.

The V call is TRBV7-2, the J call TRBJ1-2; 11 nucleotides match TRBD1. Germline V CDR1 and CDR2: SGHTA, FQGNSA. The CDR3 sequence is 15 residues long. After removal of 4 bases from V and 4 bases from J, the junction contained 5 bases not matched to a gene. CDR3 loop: CASSWTGGAGYGYTF. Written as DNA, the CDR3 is TGTGCCAGCAGCTGGACAGGGGGCGCGGGCTATGGCTACACCTTC. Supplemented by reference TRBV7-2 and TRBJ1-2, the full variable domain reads GAGVSQSPSNKVTEKGKDVELRCDPISGHTALYWYRQSLGQGLEFLIYFQGNSAPDKSGLPSDRFSAERTGGSVSTLTIQRTQQEDSAVYLCASSWTGGAGYGYTFGSGTRLTVV.

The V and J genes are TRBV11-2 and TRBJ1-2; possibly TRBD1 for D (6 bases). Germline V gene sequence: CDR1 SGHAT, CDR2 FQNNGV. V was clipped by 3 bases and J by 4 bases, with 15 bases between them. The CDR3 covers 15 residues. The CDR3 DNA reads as TGTGCCAGCAGCTTTTTAACAGGGCTTACCTATGGCTACACCTTC. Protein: CASSFLTGLTYGYTF.

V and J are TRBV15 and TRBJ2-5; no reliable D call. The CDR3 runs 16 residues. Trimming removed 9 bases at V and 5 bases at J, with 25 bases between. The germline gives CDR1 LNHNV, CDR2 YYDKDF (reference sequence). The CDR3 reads CATSAPLLELWETQYF. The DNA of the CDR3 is TGTGCCACAAGTGCTCCTTTACTGGAGCTGTGGGAGACCCAGTACTTC.

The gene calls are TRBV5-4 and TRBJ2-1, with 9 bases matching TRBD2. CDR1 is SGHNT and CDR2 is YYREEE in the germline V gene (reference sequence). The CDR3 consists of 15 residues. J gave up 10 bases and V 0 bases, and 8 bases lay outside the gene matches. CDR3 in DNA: TGTGCCAGCAGCTTGGTTGTTAGCGGGAGTAGGGAGCAGTTCTTC. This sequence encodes CASSLVVSGSREQFF.

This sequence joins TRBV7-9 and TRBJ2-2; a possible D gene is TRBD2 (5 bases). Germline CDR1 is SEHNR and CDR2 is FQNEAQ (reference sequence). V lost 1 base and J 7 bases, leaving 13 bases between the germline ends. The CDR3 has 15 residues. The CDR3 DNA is TGTGCCAGCAGCTTAGTCGAAGCGGCGAACGGGGAGCTGTTTTTT. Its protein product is CASSLVEAANGELFF.

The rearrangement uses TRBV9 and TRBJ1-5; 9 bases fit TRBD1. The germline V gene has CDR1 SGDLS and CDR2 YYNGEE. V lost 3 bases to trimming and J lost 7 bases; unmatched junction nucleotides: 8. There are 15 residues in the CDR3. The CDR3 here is CASSAGQGLLQPQHF. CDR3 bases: TGTGCCAGCAGCGCGGGACAGGGATTACTACAGCCCCAGCATTTT. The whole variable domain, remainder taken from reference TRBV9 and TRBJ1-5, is DSGVTQTPKHLITATGQRVTLRCSPRSGDLSVYWYQQSLDQGLQFLIQYYNGEERAKGNILERFSAQQFPDLHSELNLSSLELGDSALYFCASSAGQGLLQPQHFGDGTRLSIL.